This TCR beta chain was observed in a study of cytomegalovirus exposure and HLA in healthy donors. The study, taken as a whole, reports: Rarity marked most TCR sequences, yet some public TCRs occurred in many donors. The authors judged a highly shared variant cluster likely a sequencing artifact. Cytomegalovirus association was assigned to some 160 TCR beta chains. Reported results showed that the classifier diagnosed cytomegalovirus status with high specificity and sensitivity.

In regard to this clone: Its antigen is not identified.

PCR employed 60 Vbeta and 13 Jbeta primers. Libraries were prepared by immunoSEQ multiplex PCR; TCRdb keeps only in-frame clonotypes and omits some of them. The sample shows under 200,000 clones, roughly 83% of them seen only once. Germline V gene data show CDR1 as LNHNV and CDR2 as YYDKDF (reference sequence). The CDR3 is 16 residues long. With 3 bases clipped from V and 1 base from J, the junction kept 4 bases outside the gene matches. The chain carries TRBV15 and TRBJ2-2; 8 bases are a match to TRBD1. The sequence was obtained from a man younger than 40 in good health and CMV-seronegative. Sequencing was carried out using PBMCs. CDR3 in amino acids: CATSRTGEVNTGELFF. CDR3 bases: TGTGCCACCAGCAGGACAGGGGAGGTGAACACCGGGGAGCTGTTTTTT.